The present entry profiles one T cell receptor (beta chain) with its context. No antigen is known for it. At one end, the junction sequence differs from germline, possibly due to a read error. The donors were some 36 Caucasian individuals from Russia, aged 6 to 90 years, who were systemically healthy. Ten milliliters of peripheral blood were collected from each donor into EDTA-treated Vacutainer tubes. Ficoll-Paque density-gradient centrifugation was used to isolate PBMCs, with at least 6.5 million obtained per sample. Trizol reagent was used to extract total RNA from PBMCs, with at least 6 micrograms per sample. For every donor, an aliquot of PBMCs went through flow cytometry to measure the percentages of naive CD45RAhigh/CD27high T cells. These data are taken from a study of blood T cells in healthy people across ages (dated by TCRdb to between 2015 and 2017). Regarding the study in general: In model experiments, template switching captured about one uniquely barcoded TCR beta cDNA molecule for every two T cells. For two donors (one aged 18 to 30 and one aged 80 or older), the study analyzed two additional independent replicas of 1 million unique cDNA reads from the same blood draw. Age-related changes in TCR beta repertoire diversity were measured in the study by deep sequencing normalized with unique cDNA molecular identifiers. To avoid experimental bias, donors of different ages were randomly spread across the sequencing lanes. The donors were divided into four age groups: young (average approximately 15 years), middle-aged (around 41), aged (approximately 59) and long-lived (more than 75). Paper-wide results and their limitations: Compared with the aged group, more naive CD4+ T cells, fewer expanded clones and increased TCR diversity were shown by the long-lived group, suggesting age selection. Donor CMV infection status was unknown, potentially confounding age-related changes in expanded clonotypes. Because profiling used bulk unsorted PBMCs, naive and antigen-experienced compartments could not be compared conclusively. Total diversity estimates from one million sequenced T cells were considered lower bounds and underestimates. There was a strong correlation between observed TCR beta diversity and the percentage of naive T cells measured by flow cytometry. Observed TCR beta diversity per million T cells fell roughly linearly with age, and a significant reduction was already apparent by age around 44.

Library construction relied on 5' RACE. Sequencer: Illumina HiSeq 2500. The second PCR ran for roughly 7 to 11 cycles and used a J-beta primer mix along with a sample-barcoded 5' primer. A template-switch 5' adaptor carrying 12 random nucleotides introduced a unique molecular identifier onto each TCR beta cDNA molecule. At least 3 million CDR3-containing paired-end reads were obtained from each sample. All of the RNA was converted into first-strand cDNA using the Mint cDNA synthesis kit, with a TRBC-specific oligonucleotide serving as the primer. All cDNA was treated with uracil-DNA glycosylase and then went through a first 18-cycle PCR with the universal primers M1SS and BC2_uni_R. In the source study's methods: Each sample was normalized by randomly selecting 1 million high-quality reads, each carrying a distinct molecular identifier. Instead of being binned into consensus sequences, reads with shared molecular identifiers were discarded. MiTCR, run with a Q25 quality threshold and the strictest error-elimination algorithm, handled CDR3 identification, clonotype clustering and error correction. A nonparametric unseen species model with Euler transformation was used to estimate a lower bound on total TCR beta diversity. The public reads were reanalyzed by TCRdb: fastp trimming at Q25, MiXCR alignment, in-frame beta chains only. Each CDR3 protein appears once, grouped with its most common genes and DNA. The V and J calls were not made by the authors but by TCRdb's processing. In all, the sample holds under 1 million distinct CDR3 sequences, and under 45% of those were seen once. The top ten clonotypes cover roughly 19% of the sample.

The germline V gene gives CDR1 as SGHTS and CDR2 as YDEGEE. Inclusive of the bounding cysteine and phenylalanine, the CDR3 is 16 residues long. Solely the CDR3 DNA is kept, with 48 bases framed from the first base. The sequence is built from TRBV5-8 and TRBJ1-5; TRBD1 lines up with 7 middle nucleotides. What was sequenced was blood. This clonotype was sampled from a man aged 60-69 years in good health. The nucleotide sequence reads TGTACCAGCAGCTCTGACAGGGTTTATAGCAATCAGCCCCAGCATTTT. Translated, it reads CTSSSDRVYSNQPQHF.